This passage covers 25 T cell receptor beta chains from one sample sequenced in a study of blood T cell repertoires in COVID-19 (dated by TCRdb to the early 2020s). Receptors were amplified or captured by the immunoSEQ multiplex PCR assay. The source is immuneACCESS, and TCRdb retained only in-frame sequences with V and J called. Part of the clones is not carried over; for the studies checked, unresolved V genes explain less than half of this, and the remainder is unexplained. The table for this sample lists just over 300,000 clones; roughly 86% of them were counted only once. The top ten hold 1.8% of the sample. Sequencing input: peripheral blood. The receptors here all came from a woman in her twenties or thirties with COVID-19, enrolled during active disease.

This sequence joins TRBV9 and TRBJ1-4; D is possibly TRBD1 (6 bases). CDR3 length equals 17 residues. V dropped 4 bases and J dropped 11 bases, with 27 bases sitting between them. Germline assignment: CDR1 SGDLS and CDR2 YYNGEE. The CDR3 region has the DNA TGTGCCAGCAGCACCCCGGGGAAGGGGGGGTCCTCTGGCAAACTGTTTTTT. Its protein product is CASSTPGKGGSSGKLFF.

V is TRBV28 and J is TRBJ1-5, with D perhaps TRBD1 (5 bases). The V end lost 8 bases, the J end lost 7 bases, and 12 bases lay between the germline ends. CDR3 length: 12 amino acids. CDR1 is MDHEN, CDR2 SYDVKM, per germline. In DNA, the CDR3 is TGTGCCAGCCTCCGTGGGGCCCAGCCCCAGCATTTT. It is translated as CASLRGAQPQHF.

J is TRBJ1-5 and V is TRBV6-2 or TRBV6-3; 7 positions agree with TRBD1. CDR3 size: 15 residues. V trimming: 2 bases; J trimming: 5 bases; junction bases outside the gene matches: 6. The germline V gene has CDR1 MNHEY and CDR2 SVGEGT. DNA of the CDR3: TGTGCCAGCAGTTACAAGGGGGCTCCTCATCAGCCCCAGCATTTT. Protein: CASSYKGAPHQPQHF.

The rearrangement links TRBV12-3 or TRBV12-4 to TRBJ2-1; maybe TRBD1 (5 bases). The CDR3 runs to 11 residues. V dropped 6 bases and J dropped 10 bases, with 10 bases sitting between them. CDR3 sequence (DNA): TGTGCCAGCAGGGGGCTAGGGGAGCAGTTCTTC. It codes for CASRGLGEQFF.

Written as DNA, the CDR3 is TGTGCCATTACCGGGACAGAAAACACTGAAGCTTTCTTT. This translates into CAITGTENTEAFF. The chain uses TRBV10-3 and TRBJ1-1; 7 bases agree with TRBD1. Germline V gene sequence: CDR1 ENHRY, CDR2 SYGVKD. V lost 9 bases and J lost 2; bases outside the gene matches: 6. This CDR3 has 13 residues.

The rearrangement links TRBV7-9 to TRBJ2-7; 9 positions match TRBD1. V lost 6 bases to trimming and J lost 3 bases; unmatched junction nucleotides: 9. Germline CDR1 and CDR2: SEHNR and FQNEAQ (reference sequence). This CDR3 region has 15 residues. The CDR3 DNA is TGTGCCAGCAGGGATGGGACAGGGACTTACTACGAGCAGTACTTC. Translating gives CASRDGTGTYYEQYF.

The CDR3 nucleotides are TGTGCCAGCAGTGGGACAGGGATGGCAGGAGAGACCCAGTACTTC. It codes for CASSGTGMAGETQYF. The chain joins TRBV3-1 (or the pseudogene TRBV3-2) to TRBJ2-5, with 9 bases aligning to TRBD1. The CDR3 is 15 residues long. V trimming: 6 bases; J trimming: 4 bases; junction bases outside the gene matches: 9. Germline V gene sequence: CDR1 LGHDT, CDR2 YNNKEL (reference sequence).

The CDR3 reads CASSQEAGYRYNEQFF. In DNA form, the CDR3 reads TGTGCCAGCAGCCAAGAGGCAGGGTATAGGTACAATGAGCAGTTCTTC. The chain couples TRBV4-2 to TRBJ2-1; TRBD1 might be the D (5 bases). Germline values: CDR1 LGHNA, CDR2 YNFKEQ. CDR3 length equals 16 residues. Trimming left V 0 bases short and J 4 bases short, with 13 bases between.

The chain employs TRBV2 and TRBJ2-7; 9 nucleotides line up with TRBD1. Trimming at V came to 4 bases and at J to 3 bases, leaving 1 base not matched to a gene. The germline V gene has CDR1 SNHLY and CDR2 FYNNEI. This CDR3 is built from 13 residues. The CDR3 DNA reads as TGTGCCAGCAGTGGGACAGGGGTCTACGAGCAGTACTTC. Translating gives CASSGTGVYEQYF.

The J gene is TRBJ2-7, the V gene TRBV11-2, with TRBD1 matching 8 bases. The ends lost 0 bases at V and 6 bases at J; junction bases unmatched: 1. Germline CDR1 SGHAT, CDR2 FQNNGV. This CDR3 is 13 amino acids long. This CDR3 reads CASSLEQGVEQYV. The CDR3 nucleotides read TGTGCCAGCAGCTTAGAACAGGGGGTCGAGCAGTACGTC.

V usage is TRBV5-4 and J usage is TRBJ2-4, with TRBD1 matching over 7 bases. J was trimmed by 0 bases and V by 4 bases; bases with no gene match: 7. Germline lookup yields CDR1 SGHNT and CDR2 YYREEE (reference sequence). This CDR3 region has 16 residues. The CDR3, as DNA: TGTGCCAGCAGCCAAGGACAGGCCTCAGCCAAAAACATTCAGTACTTC. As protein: CASSQGQASAKNIQYF.

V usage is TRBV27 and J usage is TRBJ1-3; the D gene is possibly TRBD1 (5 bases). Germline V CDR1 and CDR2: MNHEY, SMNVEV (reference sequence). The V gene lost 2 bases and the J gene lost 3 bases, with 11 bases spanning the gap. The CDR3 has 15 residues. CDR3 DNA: TGTGCCAGCAGTTTAAAAGGGGCCTTTGGAAACACCATATATTTT. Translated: CASSLKGAFGNTIYF.

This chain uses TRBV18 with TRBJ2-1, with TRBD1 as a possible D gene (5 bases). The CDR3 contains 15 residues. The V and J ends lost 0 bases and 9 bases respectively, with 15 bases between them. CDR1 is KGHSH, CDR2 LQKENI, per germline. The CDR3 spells CASSPPGQDGAEQFF. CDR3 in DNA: TGTGCCAGCTCACCACCCGGCCAGGATGGGGCTGAGCAGTTCTTC.

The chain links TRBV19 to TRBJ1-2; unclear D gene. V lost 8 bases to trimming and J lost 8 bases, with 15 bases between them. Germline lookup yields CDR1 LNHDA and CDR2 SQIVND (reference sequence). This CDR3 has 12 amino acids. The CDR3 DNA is TGTGCCAGTTACCTCAGGCCCGGAGGCTACACCTTC. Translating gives CASYLRPGGYTF.

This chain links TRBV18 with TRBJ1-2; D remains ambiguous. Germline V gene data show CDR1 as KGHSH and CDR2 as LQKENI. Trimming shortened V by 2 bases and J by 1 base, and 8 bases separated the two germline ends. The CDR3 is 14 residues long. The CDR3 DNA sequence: TGTGCCAGCTCACCAGAGGGAGGTAACTATGGCTACACCTTC. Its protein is CASSPEGGNYGYTF. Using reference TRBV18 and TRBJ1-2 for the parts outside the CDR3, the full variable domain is NAGVMQNPRHLVRRRGQEARLRCSPMKGHSHVYWYRQLPEEGLKFMVYLQKENIIDESGMPKERFSAEFPKEGPSILRIQQVVRGDSAAYFCASSPEGGNYGYTFGSGTRLTVV.

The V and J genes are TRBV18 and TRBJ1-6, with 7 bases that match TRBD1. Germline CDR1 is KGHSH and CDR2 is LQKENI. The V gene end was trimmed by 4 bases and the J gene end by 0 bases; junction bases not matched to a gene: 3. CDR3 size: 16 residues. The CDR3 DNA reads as TGTGCCAGCTCACAGGGACAGAGCTCCTATAATTCACCCCTCCACTTT. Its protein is CASSQGQSSYNSPLHF.

The CDR3 reads CASSYLGAGEQFF. CDR3 in DNA: TGTGCCAGCAGTTACTTAGGTGCGGGGGAGCAGTTCTTC. The V and J genes are TRBV6-5 and TRBJ2-1, with D perhaps matching TRBD2 (6 bases). The germline CDR1 and CDR2 sequences are MNHEY and SVGAGI. V dropped 1 base and J dropped 10 bases, with 11 bases sitting between them. This CDR3 region has 13 residues.

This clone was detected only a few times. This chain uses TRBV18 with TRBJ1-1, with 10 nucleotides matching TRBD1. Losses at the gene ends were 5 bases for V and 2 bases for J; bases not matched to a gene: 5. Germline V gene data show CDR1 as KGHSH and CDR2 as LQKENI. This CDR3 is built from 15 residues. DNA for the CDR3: TGTGCCAGCTCAGACGACAGGGGGCGCAACACTGAAGCTTTCTTT. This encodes CASSDDRGRNTEAFF.

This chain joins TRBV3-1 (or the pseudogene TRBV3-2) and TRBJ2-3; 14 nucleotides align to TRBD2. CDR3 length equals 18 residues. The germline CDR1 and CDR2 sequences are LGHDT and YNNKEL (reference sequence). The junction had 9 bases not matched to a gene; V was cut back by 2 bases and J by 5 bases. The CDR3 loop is CASSQLLRGTSGGDTQYF. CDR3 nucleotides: TGTGCCAGCAGCCAACTCCTTCGAGGGACTAGCGGGGGAGATACGCAGTATTTT.

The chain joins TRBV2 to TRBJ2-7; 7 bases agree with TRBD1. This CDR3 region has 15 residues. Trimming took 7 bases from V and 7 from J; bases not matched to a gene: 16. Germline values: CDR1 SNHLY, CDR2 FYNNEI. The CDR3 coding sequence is TGTGCCAGCAAGACGGGACAGTCACAGTTTAAGGAGCAGTACTTC. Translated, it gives CASKTGQSQFKEQYF.

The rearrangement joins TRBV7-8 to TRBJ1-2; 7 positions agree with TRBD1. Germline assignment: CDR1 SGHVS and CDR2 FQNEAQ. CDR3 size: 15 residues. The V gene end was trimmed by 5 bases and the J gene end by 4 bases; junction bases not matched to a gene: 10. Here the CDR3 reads CASSQLRTGRYGYTF. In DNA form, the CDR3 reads TGTGCCAGCAGCCAACTTAGGACAGGCCGCTATGGCTACACCTTC. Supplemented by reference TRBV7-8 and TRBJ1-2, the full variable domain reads GAGVSQSPRYKVAKRGQDVALRCDPISGHVSLFWYQQALGQGPEFLTYFQNEAQLDKSGLPSDRFFAERPEGSVSTLKIQRTQQEDSAVYLCASSQLRTGRYGYTFGSGTRLTVV.

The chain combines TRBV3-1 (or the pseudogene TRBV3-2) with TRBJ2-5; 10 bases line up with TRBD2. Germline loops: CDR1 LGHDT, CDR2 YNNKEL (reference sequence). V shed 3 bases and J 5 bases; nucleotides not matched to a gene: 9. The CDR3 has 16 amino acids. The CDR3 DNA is TGTGCCAGCAGCCAGACACCGGGACTAGCGAAGGAGACCCAGTACTTC. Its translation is CASSQTPGLAKETQYF.

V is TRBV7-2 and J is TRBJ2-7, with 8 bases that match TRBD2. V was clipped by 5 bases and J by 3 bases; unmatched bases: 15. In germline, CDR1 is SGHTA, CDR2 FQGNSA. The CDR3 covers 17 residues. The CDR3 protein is CASSPHRVSGGYYEQYF. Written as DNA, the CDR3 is TGTGCCAGCAGCCCCCACCGTGTGAGCGGGGGTTACTACGAGCAGTACTTC.

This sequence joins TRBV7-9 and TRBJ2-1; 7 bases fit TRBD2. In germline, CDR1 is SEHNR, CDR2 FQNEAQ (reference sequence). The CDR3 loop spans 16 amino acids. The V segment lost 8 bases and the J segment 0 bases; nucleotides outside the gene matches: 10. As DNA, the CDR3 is TGTGCCAGCGGAGGGTGGCGGGGGAGCTCCTACAATGAGCAGTTCTTC. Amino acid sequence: CASGGWRGSSYNEQFF.

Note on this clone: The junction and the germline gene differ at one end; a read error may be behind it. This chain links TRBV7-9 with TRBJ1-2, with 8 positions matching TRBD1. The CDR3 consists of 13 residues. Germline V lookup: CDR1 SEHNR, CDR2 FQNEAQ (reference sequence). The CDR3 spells CASSLTTGGLRSF. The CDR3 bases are TGTGCCAGCAGCCTAACCACAGGGGGTCTACGAAGCTTC.